These 14 T cell receptor beta chains were sequenced from one sample in a study of prognosis after radiotherapy for stage I lung cancer. Two-round multiplex PCR on genomic DNA was the method by which TCR beta CDR3 was amplified. Each TRBV and TRBJ gene had its own primer in the first PCR round. Each CDR3 protein gets one entry after TCRdb re-called the multiplex PCR reads with MiXCR. The sample has about 16,000 distinct CDR3 sequences; less than 35% are singletons. Sequences were derived from PBMCs, sampled before or after stereotactic body radiation therapy (not recorded which). These receptors came from a donor of 50 years or more with non-small cell lung cancer.

Details on this clonotype: Because it lacks the conserved phenylalanine or tryptophan at the end, this CDR3 is likely a read error. The chain couples TRBV24-1 to TRBJ2-1; 13 bases align to TRBD2. CDR1 and CDR2 (germline): KGHDR, SFDVKD. V gave up 2 bases and J gave up 9 bases; unmatched junction bases: 9. The CDR3 totals 17 residues. CDR3 loop: CATSDSSGTSGIFEQFL. For the CDR3, the DNA is TGTGCCACCAGTGATTCCTCCGGGACTAGCGGGATTTTTGAGCAGTTCCTC.

V is TRBV11-2 and J is TRBJ2-3; D is undetermined. The CDR3 is 16 residues long. Germline V gene lookup returns CDR1 SGHAT and CDR2 FQNNGV. V lost 3 bases, J lost 2 bases, and 15 bases lay in between. The DNA of the CDR3 is TGTGCCAGCAGCTTTAGGTTACATGGGATCACAGATACGCAGTATTTT. This gives the protein CASSFRLHGITDTQYF.

This clonotype showed up many times. The V call is TRBV30, the J call TRBJ2-7, with D perhaps TRBD1 or TRBD2 (7 bases each). Trimming removed 5 bases from V and 5 bases from J, with 13 bases in between. This CDR3 contains 12 residues. Per the germline V gene, CDR1 is GTSNPN and CDR2 is SVGIG (reference sequence). The CDR3, as DNA: TGTGCCTGGGTGGGAGGGGGCGACGAGCAGTACTTC. Amino acids: CAWVGGGDEQYF. Variable domain in full (rest from reference TRBV30 and TRBJ2-7): SQTIHQWPATLVQPVGSPLSLECTVEGTSNPNLYWYRQAAGRGLQLLFYSVGIGQISSEVPQNLSASRPQDRQFILSSKKLLLSDSGFYLCAWVGGGDEQYFGPGTRLTVT.

For this clonotype: Sequence at one end of the junction differs from germline and may be a read error. This rearrangement joins TRBV29-1 to TRBJ2-2; D is possibly TRBD1 (6 bases). The CDR3 length is 15 residues. In germline, CDR1 is SQVTM, CDR2 ANQGSEA. CDR3: CSVELGQRNTVELFF. The CDR3 DNA reads TGCAGCGTTGAACTCGGACAGAGGAACACCGTGGAGCTGTTTTTT.

This clonotype was observed many times. The chain combines TRBV20-1 with TRBJ2-3, with D perhaps matching TRBD1 or TRBD2 (5 bases each). Germline V gene data show CDR1 as DFQATT and CDR2 as SNEGSKA (reference sequence). The CDR3 is 12 residues long. The V and J ends lost 6 bases and 3 bases respectively, with 10 bases between them. CDR3: CSAQGETDTQYF. Written as DNA, the CDR3 is TGCAGTGCCCAGGGAGAGACAGATACGCAGTATTTT.

This clonotype occurred many times. The genes are TRBV5-1 and TRBJ2-7; 9 positions agree with TRBD2. This CDR3 has 15 amino acids. CDR1 and CDR2 from the germline V gene are SGHRS and YFSETQ. V shed 4 bases, J shed 0 bases, and the junction held 5 bases outside the gene matches. The CDR3 bases are TGCGCCAGCAGCAAAAAGCGGGAGGCCTCCTACGAGCAGTACTTC. The encoded protein is CASSKKREASYEQYF.

Comments on this clonotype: The likely explanation is a read error, given a far larger clone one base away. The chain combines TRBV6-4 with TRBJ1-6, with D maybe TRBD1 (5 bases). The CDR3 runs to 12 residues. V was clipped by 8 bases and J by 11 bases, with 13 bases between them. Germline V gene data show CDR1 as MRHNA and CDR2 as SNTAGT. CDR3: CASGRVGPPLHF. The CDR3 region has the DNA TGTGCCAGCGGGCGAGTGGGACCACCCCTCCACTTT.

This clonotype was observed at least ten times. The chain employs TRBV2 and TRBJ2-5, with 10 nucleotides matching TRBD2. V trimming: 6 bases; J trimming: 5 bases; junction bases outside the gene matches: 6. Germline CDR1 and CDR2: SNHLY and FYNNEI. CDR3 length equals 14 residues. The CDR3 coding sequence is TGTGCCAGCAGGCTAGCGGGAGAGGGGGAGACCCAGTACTTC. This codes for CASRLAGEGETQYF. Full variable domain (rest looked up from reference TRBV2 and TRBJ2-5): EPEVTQTPSHQVTQMGQEVILRCVPISNHLYFYWYRQILGQKVEFLVSFYNNEISEKSEIFDDQFSVERPDGSNFTLKIRSTKLEDSAMYFCASRLAGEGETQYFGPGTRLLVL.

The chain is built from TRBV29-1 and TRBJ2-7; TRBD1 matches at 7 bases. Germline CDR1 and CDR2: SQVTM and ANQGSEA. The CDR3 extends over 12 amino acids. V lost 7 bases to trimming and J lost 2 bases; unmatched junction nucleotides: 5. This chain's CDR3 is CSAAGTAYEQYF. CDR3 DNA: TGCAGCGCCGCCGGGACAGCCTACGAGCAGTACTTC.

With regard to this clonotype: Only one base separates this from a far larger clonotype, so it likely reflects a read error. CDR3 coding DNA: TGCGCCAGCAGCCGCGGGGGGACCTACAATGAGCAGTTCTTC. Its translation: CASSRGGTYNEQFF. The rearrangement links TRBV5-1 to TRBJ2-5; 8 bases line up with TRBD2. The end of the DNA fits TRBJ2-1 better, so the J call may be wrong. The CDR3 length is 14 residues. CDR1 and CDR2 from the germline V gene are SGHRS and YFSETQ.

V is TRBV2 and J is TRBJ2-7; possible D gene TRBD2, 6 bases. V lost 5 bases, J lost 2 bases, and 16 bases lay in between. CDR3 length: 15 residues. Germline V lookup: CDR1 SNHLY, CDR2 FYNNEI. Here the CDR3 DNA reads TGTGCCAGCAGTAAAAGATTAGCGGTAGCCTACGAGCAGTACTTC. Protein: CASSKRLAVAYEQYF. Drawing the rest from reference TRBV2 and TRBJ2-7, the complete variable domain is EPEVTQTPSHQVTQMGQEVILRCVPISNHLYFYWYRQILGQKVEFLVSFYNNEISEKSEIFDDQFSVERPDGSNFTLKIRSTKLEDSAMYFCASSKRLAVAYEQYFGPGTRLTVT.

This clonotype was recorded many times. This sequence joins TRBV19 and TRBJ2-6; no clear D. The CDR3 has 14 amino acids. In germline, CDR1 is LNHDA, CDR2 SQIVND (reference sequence). V lost 4 bases to trimming and J lost 2 bases, with 6 bases between them. The CDR3 is CASSKRAGANVLTF. The CDR3 bases are TGTGCCAGTAGTAAGCGTGCTGGGGCCAACGTCCTGACTTTC.

The sample holds many counts of this clonotype. The chain is built from TRBV5-4 and TRBJ1-1; 8 bases fit TRBD1. This CDR3 contains 15 residues. The V and J ends lost 4 bases and 3 bases, in that order; junction bases with no gene match: 8. CDR1 and CDR2 from the germline V gene are SGHNT and YYREEE (reference sequence). The CDR3 loop is CASSGRTGLDTEAFF. In DNA form, the CDR3 reads TGTGCCAGCAGCGGAAGGACAGGGTTGGACACTGAAGCTTTCTTT.

V gene TRBV6-9 combines with J gene TRBJ1-1; 8 bases line up with TRBD1. Germline CDR1 MNHGY, CDR2 SVAAGI. The junction had 9 bases not matched to a gene; V was cut back by 3 bases and J by 0 bases. CDR3 length equals 17 residues. CDR3 region: CASSYVAGGLMNTEAFF. The CDR3, as DNA: TGTGCCAGCAGTTACGTGGCAGGGGGCTTGATGAACACTGAAGCTTTCTTT.